Shown below are 22 T cell receptor beta chains from a single sample sequenced in a study of cytomegalovirus exposure and HLA in healthy donors. Primers: 60 Vbeta forward and 13 Jbeta reverse. Generated by immunoSEQ multiplex PCR, the TCRdb table keeps only in-frame clones and is missing some. The table records about 150,000 clones, 70% to 85% of them present only once. Sequenced material: PBMCs. The source of these receptors is a middle-aged man in good health and CMV-seronegative.

Note on this clone: Mismatch with germline at one junction end may stem from a read error. The rearrangement uses TRBV5-1 and TRBJ2-2; 9 bases match TRBD2. The CDR3 runs 15 residues. From germline, CDR1 is SGHRS and CDR2 YFSETQ. This CDR3 is CASSPASGNAGELFF. CDR3 DNA sequence: TGCGCCAGCAGCCCGGCTAGCGGGAACGCCGGGGAGCTGTTTTTT.

The V gene is TRBV4-2, the J gene TRBJ2-3; D perhaps matches TRBD1 (7 bases). The CDR3 runs to 14 residues. The ends were cut back, 4 bases at V and 6 bases at J, with 14 bases in the middle. CDR1 and CDR2 from the germline V gene are LGHNA and YNFKEQ. The CDR3 is CASSPSTGRDTQYF. CDR3 bases: TGTGCCAGCAGCCCCTCGACAGGGAGGGATACGCAGTATTTT.

The chain has TRBV7-9 and TRBJ2-5, with TRBD1 identical over 7 bases. The CDR3 contains 14 residues. Germline V gives CDR1 SEHNR, CDR2 FQNEAQ (reference sequence). The trim removed 5 bases at V and 6 bases at J, leaving 9 bases unmatched. The CDR3 region has the DNA TGTGCCAGCAGCGCAACCACAGGGGTTCAGACCCAGTACTTC. Translating gives CASSATTGVQTQYF.

The chain uses TRBV4-1 and TRBJ1-2; perhaps TRBD1 as D (6 bases). The CDR3 contains 15 residues. CDR1 is MGHRA, CDR2 YSYEKL, per germline. V was shortened by 0 bases and J by 4 bases, with 12 bases between the two germline ends. The CDR3 loop is CASSQEGGGGYGYTF. DNA of the CDR3: TGCGCCAGCAGCCAAGAGGGGGGGGGCGGCTATGGCTACACCTTC.

This clone was seen more than once but under ten times. The gene calls are TRBV5-5 and TRBJ1-6; TRBD1 is a possible D gene (6 bases). In germline, CDR1 is SGHKS, CDR2 YYEKEE (reference sequence). V was trimmed by 4 bases and J by 9 bases, leaving 20 bases between them. The CDR3 is 16 amino acids. The DNA for the CDR3 is TGTGCCAGCAGCCAAGTGGACAGAATGGGGAGTTCACCCCTCCACTTT. Protein product: CASSQVDRMGSSPLHF.

The chain couples TRBV4-2 to TRBJ1-6; 8 positions match TRBD1. J lost 7 bases, V lost 4 bases, and 3 bases had no gene match. From germline, CDR1 is LGHNA and CDR2 YNFKEQ. The CDR3 spans 14 residues. The CDR3 protein is CASSPGQENSPLHF. The CDR3 nucleotides are TGTGCCAGCAGCCCGGGACAGGAAAATTCACCCCTCCACTTT.

The chain links TRBV5-1 to TRBJ2-7, with TRBD2 matching over 9 bases. From germline, CDR1 is SGHRS and CDR2 YFSETQ. V lost 6 bases and J lost 3; bases outside the gene matches: 10. CDR3 length: 15 amino acids. DNA for the CDR3: TGCGCCAGCAAACTAACTAGCGGGCTAAACTACGAGCAGTACTTC. The encoded protein is CASKLTSGLNYEQYF. The complete variable domain, with remaining parts taken from reference TRBV5-1 and TRBJ2-7, reads KAGVTQTPRYLIKTRGQQVTLSCSPISGHRSVSWYQQTPGQGLQFLFEYFSETQRNKGNFPGRFSGRQFSNSRSEMNVSTLELGDSALYLCASKLTSGLNYEQYFGPGTRLTVT.

V gene TRBV7-3 combines with J gene TRBJ2-1; TRBD2 matches 8 bases. The V gene end was trimmed by 6 bases and the J gene end by 0 bases; junction bases not matched to a gene: 7. CDR3 length: 16 residues. CDR1 and CDR2 from the germline V gene are SGHTA and FQGTGA. The CDR3: CASSSTSASSYNEQFF. CDR3 coding DNA: TGTGCCAGCAGTTCGACTAGCGCAAGCTCCTACAATGAGCAGTTCTTC.

The CDR3 sequence is CASSGGTGNTGELFF. In DNA form, the CDR3 reads TGCGCCAGCAGCGGTGGGACAGGGAACACCGGGGAGCTGTTTTTT. This chain links TRBV5-1 with TRBJ2-2; 8 bases match TRBD1. The trim removed 4 bases at V and 1 base at J, leaving 3 bases unmatched. This CDR3 has 15 amino acids. From germline, CDR1 is SGHRS and CDR2 YFSETQ.

The rearrangement links TRBV19 to TRBJ1-1, with 7 positions matching TRBD1. Per germline, CDR1 LNHDA and CDR2 SQIVND (reference sequence). CDR3 length: 14 amino acids. J gave up 6 bases and V 6 bases, and 10 bases lay outside the gene matches. CDR3: CASSSDRAVPEAFF. In nucleotides, the CDR3 is TGTGCCAGTAGCAGTGACAGGGCAGTCCCTGAAGCTTTCTTT.

The table lists this clone with a count of one. V is TRBV5-1 and J is TRBJ2-3; 7 nucleotides match TRBD2. Germline values: CDR1 SGHRS, CDR2 YFSETQ. This CDR3 is 16 amino acids long. J gave up 1 base and V 4 bases, and 9 bases lay outside the gene matches. The CDR3 DNA reads TGCGCCAGCAGCCTCAACCTGGGGGGGGGCACAGATACGCAGTATTTT. Protein sequence: CASSLNLGGGTDTQYF.

Points on this clone: The junction departs from the called germline gene at one end, perhaps through a read error. The chain joins TRBV7-9 to TRBJ2-3; D not resolved. In germline, CDR1 is SEHNR, CDR2 FQNEAQ (reference sequence). CDR3 length: 13 amino acids. This CDR3 reads CSSSSQPTDTQYF. The CDR3 bases are TGTTCCAGCAGTTCACAGCCGACAGATACGCAGTATTTT.

This sequence joins TRBV4-1 and TRBJ1-4, with D possibly TRBD1 on 6 matching bases. The CDR3 extends over 17 amino acids. Trimming stripped 0 bases from V and 1 base from J, with 12 bases between. In germline, CDR1 is MGHRA, CDR2 YSYEKL. In nucleotides, the CDR3 is TGCGCCAGCAGCCAAGATCAGGGAGGGGGAACTAATGAAAAACTGTTTTTT. This sequence encodes CASSQDQGGGTNEKLFF.

The chain carries TRBV29-1 and TRBJ2-7, with TRBD2 matching over 7 bases. V dropped 0 bases and J dropped 7; count of bases not matched to a gene: 9. The CDR3 loop spans 14 amino acids. Germline CDR1 SQVTM, CDR2 ANQGSEA. The CDR3 DNA reads as TGCAGCGTTGAAGAAGAGGACGGGGGGTGGGAGCAGTACTTC. This translates into CSVEEEDGGWEQYF.

The rearrangement uses TRBV28 and TRBJ2-7, with 7 positions matching TRBD1. Germline CDR1 reads MDHEN; CDR2 reads SYDVKM. The length of the CDR3 is 15 residues. V shed 5 bases and J 2 bases; nucleotides not matched to a gene: 9. The CDR3 DNA sequence: TGTGCCAGCAGTCAGCGACAGGGTATCCCCTACGAGCAGTACTTC. It encodes CASSQRQGIPYEQYF.

The rearrangement links TRBV6-4 to TRBJ2-1; TRBD2 aligns across 9 bases. The CDR3 covers 13 residues. Germline values: CDR1 MRHNA, CDR2 SNTAGT. The J segment lost 10 bases and the V segment lost 3 bases, leaving 4 bases of the junction unmatched. The CDR3 DNA is TGTGCCAGCAGTGAGTTAGCGGGGGACGAGCAGTTCTTC. Its protein is CASSELAGDEQFF.

The chain carries TRBV27 and TRBJ2-7, with D tentatively TRBD2 (5 bases). Trimming left V 5 bases short and J 3 bases short, with 11 bases between. CDR3 length: 13 amino acids. The germline CDR1 and CDR2 sequences are MNHEY and SMNVEV (reference sequence). The CDR3 here is CASSTGMYYEQYF. Written as DNA, the CDR3 is TGTGCCAGCAGTACCGGGATGTACTACGAGCAGTACTTC.

Notes on this clone: At the DNA level, this CDR3 is encoded by other sequences in the same sample as well. V and J are TRBV5-1 and TRBJ2-1; 9 positions match TRBD2. The germline V gene encodes CDR1 SGHRS and CDR2 YFSETQ. Germline trimming cut 0 bases from V and 8 bases from J; bases unmatched to any gene: 9. CDR3 length: 16 amino acids. The CDR3 bases are TGCGCCAGCAGCTTGGCGGGACTAGCAGGAGTTCATGAGCAGTTCTTC. It yields the protein CASSLAGLAGVHEQFF.

The sample holds a few counts of this clone. This rearrangement joins TRBV7-9 to TRBJ2-1, with TRBD2 identical over 15 bases. There are 15 residues in the CDR3. The J segment lost 8 bases and the V segment lost 4 bases, leaving 3 bases of the junction unmatched. Germline V gene sequence: CDR1 SEHNR, CDR2 FQNEAQ (reference sequence). The CDR3 reads CASSYGLAGGYEQFF. The CDR3 DNA is TGTGCCAGCAGCTACGGACTAGCGGGAGGGTATGAGCAGTTCTTC.

This chain connects TRBV6-1 to TRBJ1-1, with D possibly being TRBD1 (5 bases). The CDR3 has 14 amino acids. V was clipped by 3 bases and J by 4 bases, with 12 bases between them. Germline V CDR1 and CDR2: MNHNS, SASEGT. CDR3 bases: TGTGCCAGCAGTGAGGAGGGCGGGGGCACTGAAGCTTTCTTT. This encodes CASSEEGGGTEAFF.

The chain carries TRBV28 and TRBJ1-5; 11 bases are shared with TRBD1. With V trimmed by 4 bases and J by 5 bases, 10 bases remained unmatched. There are 17 residues in the CDR3. Germline-derived CDR1 and CDR2 are MDHEN and SYDVKM. CDR3 sequence (DNA): TGTGCCAGCAGTTCCCTTGGACAGGGGGCGCAGGATCAGCCCCAGCATTTT. It is translated as CASSSLGQGAQDQPQHF.

The chain links TRBV28 to TRBJ1-6, with 10 bases fitting TRBD1. Trimming cost V 2 bases and J 1 base; bases outside gene matches: 5. This CDR3 has 18 amino acids. Germline lookup yields CDR1 MDHEN and CDR2 SYDVKM. The CDR3 loop is CASSLRQGAFSYNSPLHF. In DNA form, the CDR3 reads TGTGCCAGCAGTTTACGACAGGGGGCATTTTCCTATAATTCACCCCTCCACTTT.